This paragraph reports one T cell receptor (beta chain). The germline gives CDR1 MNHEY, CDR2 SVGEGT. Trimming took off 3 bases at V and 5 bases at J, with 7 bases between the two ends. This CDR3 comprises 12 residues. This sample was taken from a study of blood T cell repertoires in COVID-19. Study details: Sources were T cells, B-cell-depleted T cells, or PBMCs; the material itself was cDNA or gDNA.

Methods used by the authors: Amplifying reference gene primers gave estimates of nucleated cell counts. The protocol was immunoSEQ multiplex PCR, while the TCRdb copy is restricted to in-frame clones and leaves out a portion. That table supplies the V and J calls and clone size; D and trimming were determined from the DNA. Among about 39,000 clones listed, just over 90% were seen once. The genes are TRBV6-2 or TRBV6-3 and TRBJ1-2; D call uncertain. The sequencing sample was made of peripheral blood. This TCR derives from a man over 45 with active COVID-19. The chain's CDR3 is CASSYESYGYTF. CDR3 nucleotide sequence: TGTGCCAGCAGTTATGAGAGTTATGGCTACACCTTC.